This entry lists 4 T cell receptor beta chains sequenced from one sample in a study of blood T cell repertoires in COVID-19 (TCRdb year 2020). The library was obtained by the immunoSEQ multiplex PCR assay. This is the immuneACCESS table as TCRdb keeps it, with only in-frame sequences that have V and J called. A part of the clones is gone; compared with another copy, unresolved V genes explain less than half, and the rest is unexplained. The table for this sample lists around 57,000 clones; just under 90% of them were counted only once. The ten largest make up 8.3% of the sample. The sample was peripheral blood. All receptors come from a human donor with active COVID-19. The donor label of this sample is uncertain.

This clone has just one count. The V gene is TRBV5-1, the J gene TRBJ2-7, with 9 bases identical to TRBD1. CDR3 length equals 15 residues. Trimming took 2 bases from V and 6 from J; bases not matched to a gene: 9. CDR1 and CDR2 from the germline V gene are SGHRS and YFSETQ. The CDR3 loop is CASSLTQGAIGEQYF. CDR3 bases: TGCGCCAGCAGCTTAACACAGGGGGCTATAGGCGAGCAGTACTTC.

This clone has more than one count but fewer than ten. The chain couples TRBV13 to TRBJ1-2; 8 bases fit TRBD1. The CDR3 covers 16 residues. V gave up 6 bases and J gave up 3 bases; unmatched junction bases: 12. Germline CDR1 and CDR2: PRHDT and FYEKMQ (reference sequence). The CDR3 coding sequence is TGTGCCAGCAGGGACAGGGTATGGGTAGAGGACTATGGCTACACCTTC. This sequence encodes CASRDRVWVEDYGYTF.

The chain links TRBV5-1 to TRBJ2-7; D possibly corresponds to TRBD1 (5 bases). Germline values: CDR1 SGHRS, CDR2 YFSETQ. The V end lost 0 bases, the J end lost 5 bases, and 15 bases lay between the germline ends. This CDR3 comprises 15 residues. CDR3 sequence: CASSLAARTRDEQYF. CDR3 in DNA: TGCGCCAGCAGCTTGGCCGCACGGACAAGGGACGAGCAGTACTTC.

The V and J genes are TRBV28 and TRBJ2-7; 8 bases align to TRBD2. Germline V gene data show CDR1 as MDHEN and CDR2 as SYDVKM. J gave up 3 bases and V 5 bases, and 15 bases lay outside the gene matches. The CDR3 length is 17 residues. The CDR3 protein is CASSITRGAGELYEQYF. CDR3 DNA sequence: TGTGCCAGCAGTATCACCAGGGGAGCGGGAGAACTCTACGAGCAGTACTTC.